The 14 T cell receptor beta chains below all came from one sample that was sequenced in a study of T cell changes during pregnancy in multiple sclerosis. TCRdb's table, derived via immunoSEQ multiplex PCR, lists solely in-frame clones and lacks some. Of some 60,000 clones in the sample, about 92% were seen once. Sequences were derived from peripheral blood, sampled in the first trimester of pregnancy. The source is a female donor in good health, enrolled as a control in a pregnancy study.

The chain combines TRBV11-3 with TRBJ2-3; 11 bases agree with TRBD2. This CDR3 spans 16 amino acids. The germline CDR1 and CDR2 sequences are SGHNT and YENEEA. V was pared by 4 bases and J by 0 bases, with 3 bases of the junction left unmatched. CDR3 nucleotides: TGTGCCAGCAGCTCCGGGACTAGCGGTAGCACAGATACGCAGTATTTT. Translating gives CASSSGTSGSTDTQYF.

The CDR3, as DNA: TGTGCCAGCAGCGTAGGAGACAACTACAATGAGCAGTTCTTC. Translated: CASSVGDNYNEQFF. This rearrangement joins TRBV9 to TRBJ2-1; no definite D call. Trimming took 0 bases from V and 3 from J, leaving 7 bases between them. This CDR3 is built from 14 residues. Looked up from germline, CDR1 is SGDLS and CDR2 is YYNGEE.

The chain is built from TRBV14 and TRBJ1-4; D uncertain. The germline CDR1 and CDR2 sequences are SGHDN and FVKESK. Trimming took off 0 bases at V and 4 bases at J, with 6 bases between the two ends. The CDR3 is 14 amino acids. In DNA, the CDR3 is TGTGCCAGCAGCCAAGATCGAGTTAATGAAAAACTGTTTTTT. It codes for CASSQDRVNEKLFF.

A few counts support this clone. The V and J genes are TRBV18 and TRBJ2-7; the match to TRBD2 covers 11 bases. The CDR3 has 15 residues. Trimming took 5 bases from V and 0 from J; bases not matched to a gene: 3. Germline V gives CDR1 KGHSH, CDR2 LQKENI. CDR3 region: CASSGTSGFSYEQYF. In DNA form, the CDR3 reads TGTGCCAGCTCAGGGACTAGCGGCTTCTCCTACGAGCAGTACTTC.

The rearrangement links TRBV25-1 to TRBJ1-3, with 9 bases that match TRBD1. Germline-derived CDR1 and CDR2 are MGHDK and SYGVNS. This CDR3 is built from 14 residues. Losses at the gene ends were 8 bases for V and 4 bases for J; bases not matched to a gene: 6. The CDR3, as DNA: TGTGCCAGCGTCGGGACAGGGTACGGAAACACCATATATTTT. It is translated as CASVGTGYGNTIYF.

V usage is TRBV7-2 and J usage is TRBJ1-4; a possible D gene is TRBD1 (5 bases). With 3 bases removed from V and 0 bases from J, the gap between germline ends came to 14 bases. This CDR3 has 17 residues. CDR1 is SGHTA and CDR2 is FQGNSA in the germline V gene. The CDR3 reads CASSFWGDGATNEKLFF. CDR3 nucleotide sequence: TGTGCCAGCAGCTTTTGGGGCGACGGTGCAACTAATGAAAAACTGTTTTTT.

V usage is TRBV18 and J usage is TRBJ2-3; unclear D gene. The germline gives CDR1 KGHSH, CDR2 LQKENI. The germline V and J ends were trimmed by 0 bases and 0 bases, with 13 bases remaining between them. This CDR3 is built from 17 residues. The CDR3 region is CASSPPLPTYSTDTQYF. The CDR3 DNA follows: TGTGCCAGCTCACCACCACTTCCTACCTATAGCACAGATACGCAGTATTTT.

This chain links TRBV4-3 with TRBJ1-4; TRBD1 aligns across 7 bases. Germline V gives CDR1 LGHNA, CDR2 YSLEER. V trimming: 1 base; J trimming: 8 bases; junction bases outside the gene matches: 7. CDR3 length: 15 amino acids. Here the CDR3 DNA reads TGCGCCAGCAGCCAAGGATCAGGGGGAGGCGAAAAACTGTTTTTT. This encodes CASSQGSGGGEKLFF.

This rearrangement joins TRBV12-5 to TRBJ2-5; D might be TRBD1 (5 bases). This CDR3 is built from 11 residues. Germline-derived CDR1 and CDR2 are LGHNT and FRNRAP. V gave up 6 bases and J gave up 5 bases, with 7 bases separating them. The CDR3 region has the DNA TGTGCTAGTGGGCCAGGGGAGACCCAGTACTTC. It encodes CASGPGETQYF.

The sample holds a few counts of this clone. The J gene is TRBJ2-3, the V gene TRBV5-5; tentative D call: TRBD1 (7 bases). This CDR3 region has 15 residues. V lost 4 bases, J lost 5 bases, and 17 bases lay in between. CDR1 SGHKS and CDR2 YYEKEE come from the germline V gene (reference sequence). CDR3 in amino acids: CASSLWIRGEDTQYF. CDR3 DNA: TGTGCCAGCAGCCTCTGGATCAGGGGGGAAGATACGCAGTATTTT.

CDR3 DNA sequence: TGTGCCAGCAGTTTACAAAACGGGAGGGCCAACAATGAGCAGTTCTTC. Its translation is CASSLQNGRANNEQFF. The chain links TRBV27 to TRBJ2-1, with 8 nucleotides matching TRBD2. CDR1 is MNHEY, CDR2 SMNVEV, per germline (reference sequence). V trimming: 2 bases; J trimming: 5 bases; junction bases outside the gene matches: 8. The CDR3 is 16 amino acids.

The chain recombines TRBV29-1 with TRBJ2-1, with TRBD2 matching 10 bases. The V gene's germline CDR1 is SQVTM and CDR2 ANQGSEA. The V and J ends lost 0 bases and 8 bases, in that order; junction bases with no gene match: 7. The CDR3 has 15 amino acids. The CDR3 DNA sequence: TGCAGCGTTGAAGATAGAGGGCTAGCGGGAGATGAGCAGTTCTTC. It is translated as CSVEDRGLAGDEQFF.

The chain combines TRBV6-6 with TRBJ2-2; possibly TRBD2 for D (6 bases). Trimming cost V 6 bases and J 2 bases, with 10 bases left between them. CDR1 and CDR2 from the germline V gene are MNHNY and SVGAGI (reference sequence). This CDR3 is built from 14 residues. DNA of the CDR3: TGTGCCAGCAGGGGGGGACTTAACACCGGGGAGCTGTTTTTT. Translation: CASRGGLNTGELFF.

The rearrangement joins TRBV5-4 to TRBJ1-3; TRBD1 aligns across 9 bases. The V and J ends lost 4 bases and 4 bases, in that order; junction bases with no gene match: 3. The CDR3 runs 14 residues. The germline gives CDR1 SGHNT, CDR2 YYREEE (reference sequence). The CDR3 region is CASSRDRGGNTIYF. The CDR3 DNA reads TGTGCCAGCAGCCGCGACAGGGGGGGAAACACCATATATTTT. Filled out from reference TRBV5-4 and TRBJ1-3, the complete variable domain reads ETGVTQSPTHLIKTRGQQVTLRCSSQSGHNTVSWYQQALGQGPQFIFQYYREEENGRGNFPPRFSGLQFPNYSSELNVNALELDDSALYLCASSRDRGGNTIYFGEGSWLTVV.